These T cell receptor beta chains were read from a single sample in a study of blood T cell repertoires in COVID-19. Libraries were prepared by immunoSEQ multiplex PCR; TCRdb keeps only in-frame clonotypes and omits some of them. The table includes 380,000 or so clones, more than 70% detected once. Specimen: peripheral blood. The receptors shown here come from a man aged 40-50 years with acute or convalescent COVID-19. Both conserved end residues are part of each CDR3. Fields, in order: V gene, CDR3 length, clone size, D gene, J gene, CDR3 DNA, CDR3 protein. The D gene is left open where the match is weak. Clone size is given for some rows only: seen once, a few or many times, or a class if the clone is expanded.

>TRBV27|17|.|TRBD2|TRBJ2-7
TGTGCCGCACGCCGAAGCGGGACCCTATCGAGCTCCTACGAGCAGTACTTC
CAARRSGTLSSSYEQYF
>TRBV6-1|19|.|TRBD2|TRBJ2-3
TGTGCCAGCAGTGAAAACCGGGTCAGGGCTAGCGGGGACGCAGATACGCAGTATTTT
CASSENRVRASGDADTQYF
>TRBV27|14|.|TRBD1|TRBJ2-7
TGTGCCAGCAGTTTCACACAGGGGCCCTACGAGCAGTACTTC
CASSFTQGPYEQYF
>TRBV15|16|.|TRBD2|TRBJ2-7
TGTGCCGCCAGCAGAGATAGAGCGGGGGCTTATTACGAGCAGTACTTC
CAASRDRAGAYYEQYF
>TRBV5-1|14|.|TRBD1|TRBJ2-4
TGCGCCAGCAGCCTCCAGTACCAGGGGGACATTCAGTACTTC
CASSLQYQGDIQYF
>TRBV5-1|19|.|TRBD2|TRBJ2-2
TGCGCCAGCAGCCCAAGACCGGGACTAGCGGAATATGATTTCGGGGAGCTGTTTTTT
CASSPRPGLAEYDFGELFF
>TRBV11-3|14|.|.|TRBJ2-5
TGTGCCAGCAGCCCAGGGGCCAAACAAGAGACCCAGTACTTC
CASSPGAKQETQYF
>TRBV19|12|.|.|TRBJ1-1
TGTGCCAGTAGACCCCCGGGAACTGAAGCTTTCTTT
CASRPPGTEAFF
>TRBV24-1|14|.|TRBD2|TRBJ2-7
TGTGCCATCCCGGGGACTAGTTTCTTCTACGAGCAGTACTTC
CAIPGTSFFYEQYF
>TRBV27|15|.|.|TRBJ1-6
TGTGCCAGCAGTCCCCCGGGGACCTATAATTCACCCCTCCACTTT
CASSPPGTYNSPLHF
>TRBV2|14|.|.|TRBJ2-7
TGTGCCAGCAGTGATCTAGGTTCTGCTAGCGAGCAGTACTTC
CASSDLGSASEQYF
>TRBV28|15|.|.|TRBJ1-3
TGTGCCAGCAGTTTATACGGGTTGAGTGGAAACACCATATATTTT
CASSLYGLSGNTIYF
>TRBV9|14|.|TRBD1|TRBJ1-4
TGTGCCAGCAGCGCCCGGGACAGGGATGAAAAACTGTTTTTT
CASSARDRDEKLFF
>TRBV10-3|16|once|TRBD1|TRBJ1-2
TGTGCCATCAGTGAGTCTGGGACAGGGTATAACTATGGCTACACCTTC
CAISESGTGYNYGYTF
>TRBV7-2|14|.|TRBD1|TRBJ1-6
TGTGCCAGCAGGGCTCCGACAGGGGCGCAACCCCTCCACTTT
CASRAPTGAQPLHF
>TRBV11-2|12|.|.|TRBJ2-7
TGTGCCAGCAGCTTAGTGGCCCAGGAGCAGTACTTC
CASSLVAQEQYF
>TRBV18|14|.|TRBD1|TRBJ1-5
TGTGCCAGCTCACCCGAGGGGGCAGGTCAGCCCCAGCATTTT
CASSPEGAGQPQHF
>TRBV6-5|15|.|TRBD1|TRBJ2-5
TGTGCCAGCAGTAGACCGGGACAGGGAGGGGAGACCCAGTACTTC
CASSRPGQGGETQYF
>TRBV7-2|15|.|TRBD1|TRBJ1-3
TGTGCCAGCAGCATATACAGGGGGGTGGGAAACACCATATATTTT
CASSIYRGVGNTIYF
>TRBV23-1|15|.|.|TRBJ2-4
TGCGCCAGCAGTCAACATTGGCTAGCCAAAAACATTCAGTACTTC
CASSQHWLAKNIQYF
>TRBV6-2/TRBV6-3|14|.|.|TRBJ1-5
TGTGCCAGCAGTTTTAGGGGGAGCAATCAGCCCCAGCATTTT
CASSFRGSNQPQHF
>TRBV5-1|15|.|TRBD1|TRBJ2-3
TGCGCCAGCAGCTGGGACAGCCTTAGCACAGATACGCAGTATTTT
CASSWDSLSTDTQYF